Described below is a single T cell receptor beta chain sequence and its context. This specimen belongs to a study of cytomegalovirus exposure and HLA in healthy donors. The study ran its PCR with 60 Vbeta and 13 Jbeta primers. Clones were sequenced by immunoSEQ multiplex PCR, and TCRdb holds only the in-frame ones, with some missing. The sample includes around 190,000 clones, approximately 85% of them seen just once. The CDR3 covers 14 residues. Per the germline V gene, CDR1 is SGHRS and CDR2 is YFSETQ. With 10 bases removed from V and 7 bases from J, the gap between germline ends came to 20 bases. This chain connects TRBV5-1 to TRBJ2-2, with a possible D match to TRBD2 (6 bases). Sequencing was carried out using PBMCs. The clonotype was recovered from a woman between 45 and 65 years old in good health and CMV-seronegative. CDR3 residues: CAGLWLRELGELFF. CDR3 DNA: TGCGCCGGACTATGGCTTCGGGAGCTCGGGGAGCTGTTTTTT.